This is a list of T cell receptor beta chains from one sample in a study of regulatory T cells in long-lasting Graves disease. TCRdb ran MiXCR on the multiplex PCR reads and lists one entry per CDR3 protein. The sample holds 400,000 to 500,000 distinct CDR3 sequences, 20% to 25% seen once. This specimen was peripheral blood mononuclear cells (PBMCs), taken when the disease was refractory, from a patient treated with antithyroid drugs. Receptor source: a female donor with Graves disease. Each CDR3 is given with its conserved first and last residue. The D gene is left open where the match is weak. The size of a clone is reported for some rows only, either as once, few or many, or as a class for expanded clones.

.	TRBV28	TRBJ2-3	.	CASSLWVASSTDTQYF	TGTGCCAGTAGTTTATGGGTAGCTTCTAGCACAGATACGCAGTATTTT
TRBD1	TRBV6-5	TRBJ1-2	many	CASSYSKRTGGNYGYTF	TGTGCCAGCAGTTACTCGAAACGGACAGGGGGCAACTATGGCTACACCTTC
.	TRBV11-2	TRBJ2-5	many	CASSVRDPGETQYF	TGTGCCAGCAGCGTCCGGGACCCCGGGGAGACCCAGTACTTC
TRBD1	TRBV6-2/TRBV6-3	TRBJ1-5	many	CASSNPTGFSQPQHF	TGTGCCAGCAGTAACCCGACAGGGTTTAGCCAGCCCCAGCATTTT
.	TRBV28	TRBJ2-6	many	CASSSDPAAANVLTF	TGTGCCAGCAGCTCGGACCCTGCAGCGGCCAACGTCCTGACTTTC
.	TRBV12-3/TRBV12-4	TRBJ2-2	many	CASSAYNALLGGTGELFF	TGTGCCAGCAGTGCTTACAACGCCCTCCTCGGGGGCACCGGGGAGCTGTTTTTT
TRBD2	TRBV28	TRBJ2-3	.	CASSPPGLAPDTQYF	TGTGCCAGCAGTCCGCCGGGACTAGCGCCAGATACGCAGTATTTT
.	TRBV3-1	TRBJ1-1	.	CASSQTIMNTEAFF	TGTGCCAGCAGCCAAACAATCATGAACACTGAAGCTTTCTTT
.	TRBV2	TRBJ2-7	many	CASSEDWTDYEQYF	TGTGCCAGCAGTGAAGACTGGACAGACTACGAGCAGTACTTC
.	TRBV28	TRBJ1-5	many	CASSLPGDDNQPQHF	TGTGCCAGCAGTTTACCCGGGGATGACAATCAGCCCCAGCATTTT
.	TRBV24-1	TRBJ2-3	.	CATSDPALGADTQYF	TGTGCCACCAGTGATCCGGCCCTTGGAGCAGATACGCAGTATTTT
TRBD1	TRBV15	TRBJ1-2	few	CATSSRQGNYGYTF	TGTGCCACCAGCAGCCGACAGGGGAACTATGGCTACACCTTC
.	TRBV30	TRBJ2-4	.	CAWGSGAEAKNIQYF	TGTGCCTGGGGTTCGGGGGCCGAAGCCAAAAACATTCAGTACTTC
.	TRBV12-3/TRBV12-4	TRBJ1-2	many	CASSFRGKEVGYTF	TGTGCCAGCAGTTTTAGGGGGAAGGAAGTTGGCTACACCTTC
.	TRBV7-9	TRBJ2-7	.	CTSSPNDVLHSYEQYF	TGTACCAGCAGTCCTAATGACGTTCTCCATTCCTACGAGCAGTACTTC
.	TRBV4-1	TRBJ2-2	.	CASSPRERAGELFF	TGCGCCAGCAGCCCCCGGGAGCGGGCCGGGGAGCTGTTTTTT
TRBD1	TRBV9	TRBJ2-7	many	CASSPQTGNHYEQYF	TGTGCCAGCAGCCCACAGACAGGGAACCACTACGAGCAGTACTTC
.	TRBV30	TRBJ2-2	few	CAWSVPRDTGELFF	TGTGCCTGGAGTGTACCCCGGGACACCGGGGAGCTGTTTTTT
TRBD1	TRBV28	TRBJ1-2	.	CASSQGAPKFSGYGYTF	TGTGCCAGCAGTCAGGGGGCTCCTAAGTTTTCTGGCTATGGCTACACCTTC
TRBD1	TRBV19	TRBJ1-5	few	CASSIRVGQGARQPQHF	TGTGCCAGTAGTATTAGAGTTGGGCAGGGGGCACGACAGCCCCAGCATTTT
TRBD1	TRBV18	TRBJ2-5	few	CASSPDRVQETQYF	TGTGCCAGCAGCCCGGACAGGGTACAAGAGACCCAGTACTTC
.	TRBV6-9	TRBJ1-1	.	CASSYGEGTEAFF	TGTGCCAGCAGTTACGGGGAGGGGACTGAAGCTTTCTTT
TRBD2	TRBV19	TRBJ2-5	.	CASMGPGLARGETQYF	TGTGCCAGTATGGGACCGGGACTAGCGAGAGGAGAGACCCAGTACTTC
TRBD1	TRBV28	TRBJ1-2	many	CASSATGRGGYTF	TGTGCCAGCAGTGCGACAGGGCGAGGCGGCTACACCTTC
.	TRBV29-1	TRBJ2-3	few	CSVGISLADPTDTQYF	TGCAGCGTTGGTATCAGTCTAGCCGATCCCACAGATACGCAGTATTTT
.	TRBV27	TRBJ1-1	many	CASSRLRHTEAFF	TGTGCCAGCAGTCGCCTCAGACACACTGAAGCTTTCTTT
TRBD2	TRBV5-1	TRBJ2-7	.	CASSPRGVAYEQYF	TGCGCCAGCAGTCCGCGGGGGGTCGCCTACGAGCAGTACTTC
TRBD1	TRBV12-3/TRBV12-4	TRBJ2-2	many	CASQTGLNTGELFF	TGTGCCAGCCAGACAGGGCTGAACACCGGGGAGCTGTTTTTT
.	TRBV19	TRBJ1-3	.	CASAGAGNTIYF	TGTGCCAGCGCCGGGGCTGGAAACACCATATATTTT
.	TRBV12-3/TRBV12-4	TRBJ1-2	many	CASSFQRPGVGYTF	TGTGCCAGCAGCTTCCAGCGCCCGGGGGTTGGCTACACCTTC
TRBD1	TRBV28	TRBJ1-1	many	CASSSGTGVSEAFF	TGTGCCAGCAGTTCCGGGACAGGAGTGTCTGAAGCTTTCTTT
TRBD1	TRBV19	TRBJ1-1	many	CASSIGQGNTEAFF	TGTGCCAGCAGCATCGGACAGGGGAACACTGAAGCTTTCTTT
TRBD2	TRBV7-3	TRBJ2-1	.	CASSPKGGLAGVFF	TGTGCCAGCAGCCCAAAGGGTGGGCTAGCGGGGGTCTTTTTC
.	TRBV10-1	TRBJ1-5	.	CASSESRQPRRNQPQHF	TGCGCCAGCAGTGAGTCTCGGCAGCCACGACGCAATCAGCCCCAGCATTTT
.	TRBV10-3	TRBJ1-1	.	CAISESKTPMDTEAFF	TGTGCCATCAGTGAGTCGAAAACACCGATGGACACTGAAGCTTTCTTT
TRBD1	TRBV20-1	TRBJ1-5	.	CSALTGGLGQPQHF	TGCAGTGCTTTAACAGGGGGCTTAGGTCAGCCCCAGCATTTT
.	TRBV12-3/TRBV12-4	TRBJ1-1	few	CASSSPFFTEAFF	TGTGCCAGCAGTTCCCCTTTTTTCACTGAAGCTTTCTTT
.	TRBV5-6	TRBJ1-5	few	CASSLGGTAQHF	TGTGCCAGCAGCTTGGGGGGGACGGCCCAGCATTTT
TRBD1	TRBV28	TRBJ2-4	many	CASSPPDRRGNIQYF	TGTGCCAGCAGTCCCCCGGACAGGAGAGGGAACATTCAGTACTTC
.	TRBV28	TRBJ1-1	many	CASSFSLGNTEAFF	TGTGCCAGCAGTTTCTCTTTAGGGAACACTGAAGCTTTCTTT
TRBD1	TRBV9	TRBJ1-2	.	CASSKGEGQVYGYTF	TGTGCCAGCAGCAAAGGGGAAGGACAGGTCTATGGCTACACCTTC
.	TRBV2	TRBJ2-5	many	CASSEAPQTQETQYF	TGTGCCAGCAGTGAAGCCCCCCAGACCCAAGAGACCCAGTACTTC
.	TRBV27	TRBJ1-4	.	CASSLYLPGLGTNEKLFF	TGTGCCAGCAGCCTTTACTTGCCGGGGCTAGGGACTAATGAAAAACTGTTTTTT
.	TRBV6-2/TRBV6-3	TRBJ1-6	.	CASSYGWGASSPLHF	TGTGCCAGCAGTTATGGATGGGGGGCGAGCTCACCCCTCCACTTT
.	TRBV9	TRBJ1-1	few	CASSGGQQGYNEAFF	TGTGCCAGCAGCGGGGGTCAACAGGGTTACAATGAAGCTTTCTTT
TRBD1	TRBV10-3	TRBJ2-7	.	CASALGTGESEQYF	TGTGCCAGCGCCCTCGGGACAGGGGAGAGCGAGCAGTACTTC
TRBD1	TRBV10-3	TRBJ1-1	few	CAISEDRGNTEAFF	TGTGCCATCAGTGAGGACAGGGGGAACACTGAAGCTTTCTTT
.	TRBV12-3/TRBV12-4	TRBJ1-4	many	CASSYSPVEKLFF	TGTGCCAGCAGCTACAGCCCCGTTGAAAAACTGTTTTTT
.	TRBV27	TRBJ2-7	.	CASRTTIPYEQYF	TGTGCCAGCAGAACGACAATCCCCTACGAGCAGTACTTC
TRBD1	TRBV30	TRBJ2-7	few	CAWSRGQSNSYEQYF	TGTGCCTGGAGTAGGGGACAGTCTAACTCCTACGAGCAGTACTTC
.	TRBV12-3/TRBV12-4	TRBJ2-2	many	CASSFPRGDTGELFF	TGTGCCAGCAGTTTCCCCAGGGGGGACACCGGGGAGCTGTTTTTT
TRBD1	TRBV28	TRBJ2-5	many	CASAGQALKETQYF	TGTGCCAGCGCGGGACAGGCACTGAAAGAGACCCAGTACTTC
.	TRBV19	TRBJ1-2	many	CASSIWGADAYGYTF	TGTGCCAGTAGTATATGGGGCGCGGACGCGTATGGCTACACCTTC
.	TRBV6-5	TRBJ1-4	many	CASSSQASLNEKLFF	TGTGCCAGCAGTTCCCAGGCGAGCCTAAATGAAAAACTGTTTTTT
TRBD1	TRBV20-1	TRBJ1-5	.	CSASRSGTGIIQLDQPQHF	TGCAGTGCTAGTCGCTCCGGGACAGGGATAATTCAGCTCGATCAGCCCCAGCATTTT
.	TRBV12-3/TRBV12-4	TRBJ2-1	.	CASSVVRTASSYNEQFF	TGTGCCAGCAGCGTAGTGAGGACAGCTAGCTCCTACAATGAGCAGTTCTTC